Below are 20 T cell receptor beta chains sequenced from a single sample in a study of OX40 agonist ivuxolimab in advanced cancers. Produced via immunoSEQ multiplex PCR; TCRdb's table is partial and in-frame only. Of tens of thousands of clones listed, approximately 78% are singletons. The sample was CD4+ or CD8+ T cells sorted from blood, taken in a trial of the OX40 agonist ivuxolimab. The receptors come from an adult with an advanced solid tumor such as melanoma, head and neck, liver or kidney cancer.

This clone has only one observation. The rearrangement joins TRBV27 to TRBJ2-3, with 7 bases identical to TRBD1. The CDR3 sequence is 15 residues long. The V gene end was trimmed by 5 bases and the J gene end by 3 bases; junction bases not matched to a gene: 8. Germline V lookup: CDR1 MNHEY, CDR2 SMNVEV (reference sequence). CDR3 sequence (DNA): TGTGCCAGCAGTAGGGGGCCGCCCCTTACAGATACGCAGTATTTT. It is translated as CASSRGPPLTDTQYF.

V usage is TRBV4-2 and J usage is TRBJ1-5; D remains ambiguous. Trimming took off 4 bases at V and 3 bases at J, with 13 bases between the two ends. The CDR3 is 15 residues long. Germline V gene lookup returns CDR1 LGHNA and CDR2 YNFKEQ. The CDR3, as DNA: TGTGCCAGCAGCCTCCATTCGGGCGACAATCAGCCCCAGCATTTT. It specifies CASSLHSGDNQPQHF.

The V gene is TRBV19, the J gene TRBJ2-6; D is perhaps TRBD1 (6 bases). Germline CDR1 is LNHDA and CDR2 is SQIVND (reference sequence). The CDR3 loop spans 17 amino acids. Trimming cost V 5 bases and J 0 bases, with 14 bases left between them. CDR3 residues: CASSLGRGNSGANVLTF. The DNA for the CDR3 is TGTGCCAGTAGTTTAGGAAGGGGGAACTCTGGGGCCAACGTCCTGACTTTC.

The genes are TRBV14 and TRBJ2-7; unclear D gene. V gave up 2 bases and J gave up 3 bases, with 14 bases separating them. Looked up from germline, CDR1 is SGHDN and CDR2 is FVKESK. The CDR3 is 15 amino acids. The CDR3 region is CASSQSPSILYEQYF. The CDR3 region has the DNA TGTGCCAGCAGCCAATCTCCCAGCATCCTCTACGAGCAGTACTTC.

The gene calls are TRBV29-1 and TRBJ2-5; TRBD2 aligns across 14 bases. This CDR3 has 15 residues. CDR1 is SQVTM and CDR2 is ANQGSEA in the germline V gene. The CDR3 coding sequence is TGCACCCTTAAGGGACTAGCGGGGGAAGGAGAGACCCAGTACTTC. The encoded protein is CTLKGLAGEGETQYF.

The chain recombines TRBV6-4 with TRBJ1-5; perhaps TRBD1 as D (5 bases). Germline V gene data show CDR1 as MRHNA and CDR2 as SNTAGT. The CDR3 contains 13 residues. Trimming took off 3 bases at V and 3 bases at J, with 6 bases between the two ends. CDR3: CASSEQANQPQHF. The CDR3 region has the DNA TGTGCCAGCAGTGAACAGGCCAATCAGCCCCAGCATTTT.

The CDR3 protein is CASSLPSGGTGELFF. In nucleotides, the CDR3 is TGTGCCAGCAGTTTACCGAGCGGGGGGACCGGGGAGCTGTTTTTT. The V call is TRBV28, the J call TRBJ2-2; TRBD2 matches at 9 bases. V dropped 2 bases and J dropped 5; count of bases not matched to a gene: 3. CDR1 is MDHEN, CDR2 SYDVKM, per germline. The CDR3 is 15 amino acids.

This clone was counted a single time. The chain links TRBV5-1 to TRBJ1-1; TRBD1 matches at 11 bases. The CDR3 contains 12 residues. V lost 7 bases and J lost 6; bases outside the gene matches: 2. Germline V gene sequence: CDR1 SGHRS, CDR2 YFSETQ. The CDR3 DNA sequence: TGCGCCAGCGGGGACAGGGGGGCTGAAGCTTTCTTT. Its protein product is CASGDRGAEAFF.

The chain links TRBV6-1 to TRBJ2-1; D may be TRBD2 (6 bases). The CDR3 has 15 residues. Trimming removed 8 bases at V and 10 bases at J, with 24 bases between. Germline CDR1 is MNHNS and CDR2 is SASEGT. The CDR3: CASFQGGGYNGEQFF. The CDR3 DNA is TGTGCCAGCTTCCAGGGAGGCGGGTATAATGGAGAGCAGTTCTTC.

This clone appeared many times. This chain connects TRBV29-1 to TRBJ1-3, with TRBD1 identical over 7 bases. The CDR3 length is 14 residues. The germline gives CDR1 SQVTM, CDR2 ANQGSEA. With V trimmed by 6 bases and J by 0 bases, 5 bases remained unmatched. Here the CDR3 reads CSVPGQLSGNTIYF. CDR3 bases: TGCAGCGTCCCGGGACAGCTCTCTGGAAACACCATATATTTT.

V and J are TRBV9 and TRBJ2-3; the D gene is possibly TRBD2 (5 bases). Between the trimmed V and J ends, which lost 0 bases and 1 base, there was a span of 6 bases. Germline CDR1 and CDR2: SGDLS and YYNGEE. This CDR3 has 14 residues. For the CDR3, the DNA is TGTGCCAGCAGCGTAGTCGGGGGCACAGATACGCAGTATTTT. As protein: CASSVVGGTDTQYF.

The V gene is TRBV28, the J gene TRBJ1-2; 11 nucleotides match TRBD1. V lost 6 bases to trimming and J lost 4 bases; unmatched junction nucleotides: 10. Germline V lookup: CDR1 MDHEN, CDR2 SYDVKM. CDR3 length: 16 amino acids. The chain's CDR3 is CASRYSGTGGLYGYTF. For the CDR3, the DNA is TGTGCCAGCAGATATAGCGGGACAGGGGGGCTCTATGGCTACACCTTC.

Regarding this clone: In the same sample, other DNA sequences code for this CDR3. The chain employs TRBV15 and TRBJ2-7; D possibly uses TRBD1 or TRBD2 (6 bases each). The CDR3 loop spans 15 amino acids. Trimming took 3 bases from V and 2 from J, leaving 14 bases between them. Germline V CDR1 and CDR2: LNHNV, YYDKDF (reference sequence). The CDR3 is CATSRGGGLTYEQYF. In nucleotides, the CDR3 is TGTGCCACCAGCAGGGGGGGCGGCTTAACCTACGAGCAGTACTTC.

The chain recombines TRBV6-1 with TRBJ2-3; 7 nucleotides agree with TRBD1. Trimming took 4 bases from V and 6 from J; bases not matched to a gene: 16. CDR1 and CDR2 from the germline V gene are MNHNS and SASEGT. CDR3 length: 17 amino acids. The CDR3 is CASSVAPLTGSFDTQYF. In DNA, the CDR3 is TGTGCCAGCAGTGTAGCCCCCTTGACAGGGTCCTTTGATACGCAGTATTTT.

The V call is TRBV2, the J call TRBJ1-5, with D perhaps TRBD1 (5 bases). Germline lookup yields CDR1 SNHLY and CDR2 FYNNEI. The CDR3 covers 14 residues. V lost 3 bases and J lost 7, with 13 bases in between. As DNA, the CDR3 is TGTGCCAGCAGTGAGAGGGGTCCCAGGCAGCCCCAGCATTTT. It is translated as CASSERGPRQPQHF.

The rearrangement uses TRBV7-3 and TRBJ1-1; a possible D gene is TRBD1 (6 bases). Germline CDR1 and CDR2: SGHTA and FQGTGA. V was shortened by 5 bases and J by 0 bases, with 7 bases between the two germline ends. CDR3 length equals 13 residues. The CDR3 region is CASSGGVNTEAFF. In DNA, the CDR3 is TGTGCCAGCAGCGGGGGCGTGAACACTGAAGCTTTCTTT.

In this sample, this clone turned up once. This chain connects TRBV7-2 to TRBJ1-1, with D maybe TRBD1 (5 bases). Trimming cost V 6 bases and J 6 bases, with 14 bases left between them. There are 13 residues in the CDR3. Germline loops: CDR1 SGHTA, CDR2 FQGNSA. CDR3 in DNA: TGTGCCAGCAGTCAATCCAGGGCTTCTGAAGCTTTCTTT. Translated, it gives CASSQSRASEAFF.

The gene calls are TRBV27 and TRBJ2-7, with D tentatively TRBD1 (6 bases). The CDR3 sequence is 14 residues long. The V gene lost 5 bases and the J gene lost 0 bases, with 11 bases spanning the gap. Germline assignment: CDR1 MNHEY and CDR2 SMNVEV (reference sequence). The CDR3 region has the DNA TGTGCCAGCAGTCCAAGACAGGACTCCTACGAGCAGTACTTC. Amino acid sequence: CASSPRQDSYEQYF.

The gene calls are TRBV5-1 and TRBJ2-3; D gene unclear. CDR1 is SGHRS and CDR2 is YFSETQ in the germline V gene. This CDR3 has 12 amino acids. Between the trimmed V and J ends, which lost 0 bases and 9 bases, there was a span of 8 bases. The CDR3 is CASSLVDPTQYF. CDR3 bases: TGCGCCAGCAGCTTGGTGGACCCCACGCAGTATTTT.

This rearrangement joins TRBV6-1 to TRBJ1-1; perhaps TRBD1 as D (6 bases). This CDR3 comprises 12 residues. Trimming removed 7 bases from V and 8 bases from J, with 14 bases in between. The germline V gene has CDR1 MNHNS and CDR2 SASEGT. The CDR3 spells CASIREGTEAFF. The CDR3 DNA is TGTGCCAGCATCCGGGAGGGGACAGAAGCTTTCTTT.